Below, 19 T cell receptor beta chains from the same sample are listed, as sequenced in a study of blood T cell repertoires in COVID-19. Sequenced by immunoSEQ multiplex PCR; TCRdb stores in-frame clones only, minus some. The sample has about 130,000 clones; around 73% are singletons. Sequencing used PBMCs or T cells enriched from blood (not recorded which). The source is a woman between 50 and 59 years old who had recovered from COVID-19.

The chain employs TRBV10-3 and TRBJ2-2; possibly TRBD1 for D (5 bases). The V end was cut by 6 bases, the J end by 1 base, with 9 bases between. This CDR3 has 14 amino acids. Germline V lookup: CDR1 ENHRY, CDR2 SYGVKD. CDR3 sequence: CAIRQTENTGELFF. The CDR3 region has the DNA TGTGCCATCAGGCAGACAGAGAACACCGGGGAGCTGTTTTTT.

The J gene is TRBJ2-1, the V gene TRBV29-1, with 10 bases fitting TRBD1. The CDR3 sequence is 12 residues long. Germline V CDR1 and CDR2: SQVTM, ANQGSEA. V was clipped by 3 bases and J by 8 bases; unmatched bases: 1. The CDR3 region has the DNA TGCAGCGTTGAGGGGACAGGGGATGAGCAGTTCTTC. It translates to CSVEGTGDEQFF.

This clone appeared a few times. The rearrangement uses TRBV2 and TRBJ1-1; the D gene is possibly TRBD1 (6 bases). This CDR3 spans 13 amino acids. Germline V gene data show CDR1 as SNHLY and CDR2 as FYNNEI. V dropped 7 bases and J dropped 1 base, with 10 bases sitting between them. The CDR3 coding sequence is TGTGCCAGCATTCTACAGGGGAACACTGAAGCTTTCTTT. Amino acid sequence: CASILQGNTEAFF.

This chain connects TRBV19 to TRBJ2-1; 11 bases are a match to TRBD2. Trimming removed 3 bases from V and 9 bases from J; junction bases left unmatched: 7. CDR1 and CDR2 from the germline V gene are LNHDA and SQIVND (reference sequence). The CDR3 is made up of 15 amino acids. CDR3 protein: CASSITSGGFVEQFF. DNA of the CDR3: TGTGCCAGTAGTATTACTAGCGGGGGATTTGTTGAGCAGTTCTTC.

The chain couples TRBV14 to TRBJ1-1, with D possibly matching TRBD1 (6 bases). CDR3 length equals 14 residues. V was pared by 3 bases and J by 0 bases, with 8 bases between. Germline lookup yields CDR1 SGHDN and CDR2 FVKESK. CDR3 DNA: TGTGCCAGCAGCCAGGACAGTTTGAACACTGAAGCTTTCTTT. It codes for CASSQDSLNTEAFF.

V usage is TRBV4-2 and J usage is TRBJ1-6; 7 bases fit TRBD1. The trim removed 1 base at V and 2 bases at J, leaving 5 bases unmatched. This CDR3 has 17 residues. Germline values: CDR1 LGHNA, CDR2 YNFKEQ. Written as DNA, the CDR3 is TGTGCCAGCAGCCAAGTCGGAGGGGGCCCCTATAATTCACCCCTCCACTTT. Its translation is CASSQVGGGPYNSPLHF.

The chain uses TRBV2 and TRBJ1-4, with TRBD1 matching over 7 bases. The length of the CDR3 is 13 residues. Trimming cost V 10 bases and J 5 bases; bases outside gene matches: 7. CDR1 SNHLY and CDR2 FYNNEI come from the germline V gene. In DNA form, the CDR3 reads TGTGCCACCGGACAGGAGAGAAATGAAAAACTGTTTTTT. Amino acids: CATGQERNEKLFF.

CDR3 DNA sequence: TGTGCCAGCGGGCGGGCCACCGAAAACATTCAGTACTTC. It translates to CASGRATENIQYF. The chain has TRBV12-3 or TRBV12-4 and TRBJ2-4; perhaps TRBD2 as D (5 bases). The CDR3 has 13 residues. V was cut by 8 bases and J by 5 bases, with 13 bases left in between.

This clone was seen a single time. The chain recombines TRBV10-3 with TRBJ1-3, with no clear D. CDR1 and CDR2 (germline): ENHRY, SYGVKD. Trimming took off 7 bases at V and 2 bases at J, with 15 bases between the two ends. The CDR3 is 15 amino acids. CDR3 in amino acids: CAIMIRSSPGNTIYF. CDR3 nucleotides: TGTGCCATCATGATACGGTCGTCGCCTGGAAACACCATATATTTT.

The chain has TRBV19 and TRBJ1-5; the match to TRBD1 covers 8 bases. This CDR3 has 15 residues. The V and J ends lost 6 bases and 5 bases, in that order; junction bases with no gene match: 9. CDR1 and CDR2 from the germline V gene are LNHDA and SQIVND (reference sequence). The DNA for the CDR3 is TGTGCCAGTAGCCGCGACAGGGGACGGGATCAGCCCCAGCATTTT. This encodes CASSRDRGRDQPQHF.

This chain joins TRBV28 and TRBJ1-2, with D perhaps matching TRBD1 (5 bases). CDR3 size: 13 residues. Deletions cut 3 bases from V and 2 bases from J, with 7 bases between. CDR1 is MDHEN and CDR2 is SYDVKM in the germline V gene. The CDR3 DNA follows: TGTGCCAGCAGTTTCGACAGAAACTATGGCTACACCTTC. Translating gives CASSFDRNYGYTF.

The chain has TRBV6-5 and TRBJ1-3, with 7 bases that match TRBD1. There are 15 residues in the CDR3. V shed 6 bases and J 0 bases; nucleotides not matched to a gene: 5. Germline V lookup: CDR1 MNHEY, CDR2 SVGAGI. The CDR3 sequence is CASRETGISGNTIYF. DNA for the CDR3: TGTGCCAGCAGAGAGACAGGGATCTCTGGAAACACCATATATTTT.

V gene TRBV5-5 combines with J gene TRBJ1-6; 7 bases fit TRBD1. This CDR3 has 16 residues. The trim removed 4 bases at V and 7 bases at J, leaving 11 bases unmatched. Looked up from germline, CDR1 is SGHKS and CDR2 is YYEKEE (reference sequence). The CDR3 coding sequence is TGTGCCAGCAGCAAGGACGGGACAGCTCCAAATTCACCCCTCCACTTT. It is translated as CASSKDGTAPNSPLHF.

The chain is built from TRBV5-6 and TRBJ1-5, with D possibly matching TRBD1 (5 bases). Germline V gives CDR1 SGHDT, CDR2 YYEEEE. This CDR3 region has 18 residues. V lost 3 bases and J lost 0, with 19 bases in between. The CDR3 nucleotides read TGTGCCAGCAGCTCATTCATAGGGGATCGAAATAGCAATCAGCCCCAGCATTTT. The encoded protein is CASSSFIGDRNSNQPQHF.

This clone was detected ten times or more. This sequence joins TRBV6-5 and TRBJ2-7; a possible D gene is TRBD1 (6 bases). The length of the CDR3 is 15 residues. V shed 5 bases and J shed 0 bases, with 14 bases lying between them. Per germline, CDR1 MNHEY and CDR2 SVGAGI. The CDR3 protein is CASSKTGTPSYEQYF. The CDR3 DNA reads TGTGCCAGCAGTAAAACCGGGACACCCTCCTACGAGCAGTACTTC.

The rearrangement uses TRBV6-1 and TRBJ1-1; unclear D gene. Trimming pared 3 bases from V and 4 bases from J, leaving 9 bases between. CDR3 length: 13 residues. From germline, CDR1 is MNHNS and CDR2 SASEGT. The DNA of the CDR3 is TGTGCCAGCAGTGAGCGGGAAGGCACTGAAGCTTTCTTT. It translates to CASSEREGTEAFF.

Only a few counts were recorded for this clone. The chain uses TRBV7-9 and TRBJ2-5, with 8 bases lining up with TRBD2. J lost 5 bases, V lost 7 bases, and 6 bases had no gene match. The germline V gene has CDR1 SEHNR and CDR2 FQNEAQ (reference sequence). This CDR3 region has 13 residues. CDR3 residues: CASIPGGGETQYF. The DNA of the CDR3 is TGTGCCAGCATCCCGGGAGGGGGGGAGACCCAGTACTTC. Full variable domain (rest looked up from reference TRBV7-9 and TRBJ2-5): DTGVSQNPRHKITKRGQNVTFRCDPISEHNRLYWYRQTLGQGPEFLTYFQNEAQLEKSRLLSDRFSAERPKGSFSTLEIQRTEQGDSAMYLCASIPGGGETQYFGPGTRLLVL.

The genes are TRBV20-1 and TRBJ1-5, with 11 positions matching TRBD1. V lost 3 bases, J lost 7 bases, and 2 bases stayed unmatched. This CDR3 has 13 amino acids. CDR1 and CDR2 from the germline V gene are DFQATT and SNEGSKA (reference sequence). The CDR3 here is CSASGTGGQPQHF. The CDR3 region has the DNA TGCAGTGCTAGTGGGACAGGGGGGCAGCCCCAGCATTTT.

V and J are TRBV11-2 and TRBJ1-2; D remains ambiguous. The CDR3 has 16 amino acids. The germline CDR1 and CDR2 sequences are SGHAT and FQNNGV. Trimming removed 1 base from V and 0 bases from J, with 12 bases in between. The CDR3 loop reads CASSLVVRGPNYGYTF. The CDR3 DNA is TGTGCCAGCAGCTTAGTAGTCCGAGGCCCTAACTATGGCTACACCTTC.